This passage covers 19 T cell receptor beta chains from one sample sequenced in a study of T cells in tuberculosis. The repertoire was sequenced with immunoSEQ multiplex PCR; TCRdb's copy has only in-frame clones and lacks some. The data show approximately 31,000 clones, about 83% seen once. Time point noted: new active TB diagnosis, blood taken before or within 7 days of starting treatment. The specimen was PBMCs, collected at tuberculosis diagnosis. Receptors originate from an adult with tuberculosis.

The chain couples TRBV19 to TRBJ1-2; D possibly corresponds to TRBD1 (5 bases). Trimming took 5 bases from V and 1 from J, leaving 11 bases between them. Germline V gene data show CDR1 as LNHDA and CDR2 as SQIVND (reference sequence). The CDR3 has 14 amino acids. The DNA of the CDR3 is TGTGCCAGTAGTTTGGGGCCGTATAACTATGGCTACACCTTC. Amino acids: CASSLGPYNYGYTF.

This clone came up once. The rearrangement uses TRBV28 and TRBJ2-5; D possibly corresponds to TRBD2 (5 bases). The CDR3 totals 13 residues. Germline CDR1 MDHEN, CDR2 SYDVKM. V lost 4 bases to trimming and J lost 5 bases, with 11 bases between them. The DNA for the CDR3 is TGTGCCAGCAGTTCCGGGAATGGGGAGACCCAGTACTTC. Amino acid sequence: CASSSGNGETQYF. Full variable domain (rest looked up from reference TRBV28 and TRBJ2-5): DVKVTQSSRYLVKRTGEKVFLECVQDMDHENMFWYRQDPGLGLRLIYFSYDVKMKEKGDIPEGYSVSREKKERFSLILESASTNQTSMYLCASSSGNGETQYFGPGTRLLVL.

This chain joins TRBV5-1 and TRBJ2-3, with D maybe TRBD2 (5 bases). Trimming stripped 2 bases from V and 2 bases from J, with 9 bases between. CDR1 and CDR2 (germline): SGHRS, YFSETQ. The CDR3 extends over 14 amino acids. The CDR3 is CASSFVRDTDTQYF. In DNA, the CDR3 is TGCGCCAGCAGCTTTGTACGGGACACAGATACGCAGTATTTT.

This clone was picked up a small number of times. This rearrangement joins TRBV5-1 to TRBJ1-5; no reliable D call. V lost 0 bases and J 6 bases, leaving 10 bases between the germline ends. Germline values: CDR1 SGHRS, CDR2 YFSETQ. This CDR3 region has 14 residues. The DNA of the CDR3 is TGCGCCAGCAGCTTGGACAGCCTCGGTCAGCCCCAGCATTTT. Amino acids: CASSLDSLGQPQHF.

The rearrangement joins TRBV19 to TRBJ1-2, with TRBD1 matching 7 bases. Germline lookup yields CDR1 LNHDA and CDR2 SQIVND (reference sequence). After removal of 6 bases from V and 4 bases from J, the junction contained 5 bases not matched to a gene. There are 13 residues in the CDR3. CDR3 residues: CASRQGRLYGYTF. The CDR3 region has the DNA TGTGCCAGTAGACAGGGGCGTCTCTATGGCTACACCTTC. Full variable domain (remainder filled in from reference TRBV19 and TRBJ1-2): DGGITQSPKYLFRKEGQNVTLSCEQNLNHDAMYWYRQDPGQGLRLIYYSQIVNDFQKGDIAEGYSVSREKKESFPLTVTSAQKNPTAFYLCASRQGRLYGYTFGSGTRLTVV.

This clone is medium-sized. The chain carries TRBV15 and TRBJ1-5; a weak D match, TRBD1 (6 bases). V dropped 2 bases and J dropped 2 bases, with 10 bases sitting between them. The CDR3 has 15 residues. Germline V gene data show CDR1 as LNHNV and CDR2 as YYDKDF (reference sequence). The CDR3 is CATSRNRVGNQPQHF. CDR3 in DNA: TGTGCCACCAGCAGAAACAGGGTTGGCAATCAGCCCCAGCATTTT.

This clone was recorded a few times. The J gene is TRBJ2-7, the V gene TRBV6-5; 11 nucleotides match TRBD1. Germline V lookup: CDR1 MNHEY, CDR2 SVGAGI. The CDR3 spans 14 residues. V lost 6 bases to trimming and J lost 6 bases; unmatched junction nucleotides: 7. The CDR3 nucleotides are TGTGCCAGCAGCCCCGCCGGGACAGGGGGCGAGCAGTACTTC. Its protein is CASSPAGTGGEQYF.

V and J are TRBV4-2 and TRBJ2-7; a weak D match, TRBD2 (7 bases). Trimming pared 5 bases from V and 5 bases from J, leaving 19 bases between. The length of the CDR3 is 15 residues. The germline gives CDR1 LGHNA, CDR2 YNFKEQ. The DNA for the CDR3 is TGTGCCAGCAGCTCAATTTGGGGGGGCCGGGACGAGCAGTACTTC. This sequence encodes CASSSIWGGRDEQYF.

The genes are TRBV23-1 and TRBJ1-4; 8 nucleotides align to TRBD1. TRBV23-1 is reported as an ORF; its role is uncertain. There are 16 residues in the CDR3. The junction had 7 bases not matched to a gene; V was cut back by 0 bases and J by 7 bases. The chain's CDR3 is CASSQSGRGPREKLFF. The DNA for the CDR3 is TGCGCCAGCAGTCAATCGGGCAGGGGGCCTCGTGAAAAACTGTTTTTT.

The CDR3 is CASTPRQGGAYEQYF. CDR3 nucleotide sequence: TGTGCCAGTACCCCAAGACAGGGGGGGGCCTACGAGCAGTACTTC. This chain connects TRBV19 to TRBJ2-7; 9 bases are shared with TRBD1. V dropped 7 bases and J dropped 2; count of bases not matched to a gene: 9. CDR1 is LNHDA and CDR2 is SQIVND in the germline V gene (reference sequence). The CDR3 length is 15 residues.

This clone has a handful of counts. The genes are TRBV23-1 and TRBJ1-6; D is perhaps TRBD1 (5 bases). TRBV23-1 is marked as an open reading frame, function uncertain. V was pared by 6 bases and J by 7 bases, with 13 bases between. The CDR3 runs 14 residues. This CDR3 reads CASSPPAGNSPLHF. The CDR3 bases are TGCGCCAGCAGCCCGCCAGCAGGGAATTCACCCCTCCACTTT.

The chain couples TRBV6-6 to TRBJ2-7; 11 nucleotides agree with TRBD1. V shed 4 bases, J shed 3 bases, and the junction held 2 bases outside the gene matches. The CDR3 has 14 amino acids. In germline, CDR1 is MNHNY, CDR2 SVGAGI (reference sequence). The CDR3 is CASSSGTGGYEQYF. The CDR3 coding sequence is TGTGCCAGCAGTTCCGGGACAGGGGGCTACGAGCAGTACTTC.

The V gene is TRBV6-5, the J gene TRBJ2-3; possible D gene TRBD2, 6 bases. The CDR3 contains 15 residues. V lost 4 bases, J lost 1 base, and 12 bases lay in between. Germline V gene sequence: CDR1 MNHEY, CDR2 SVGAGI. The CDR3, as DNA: TGTGCCAGCAGTTCGCGGGGAAGGGGCACAGATACGCAGTATTTT. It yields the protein CASSSRGRGTDTQYF.

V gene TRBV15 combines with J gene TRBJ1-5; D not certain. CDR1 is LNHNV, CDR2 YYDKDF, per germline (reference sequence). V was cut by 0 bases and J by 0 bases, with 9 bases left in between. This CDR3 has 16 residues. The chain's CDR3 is CATSRDGGDSNQPQHF. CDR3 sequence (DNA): TGTGCCACCAGCAGAGATGGTGGAGATAGCAATCAGCCCCAGCATTTT.

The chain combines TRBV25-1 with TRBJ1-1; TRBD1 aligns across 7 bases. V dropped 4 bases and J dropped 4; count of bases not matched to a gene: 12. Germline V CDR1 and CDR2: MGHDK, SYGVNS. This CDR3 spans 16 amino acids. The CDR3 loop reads CASSGQTGWVSTEAFF. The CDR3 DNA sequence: TGTGCCAGCAGTGGACAGACAGGGTGGGTTAGCACTGAAGCTTTCTTT.

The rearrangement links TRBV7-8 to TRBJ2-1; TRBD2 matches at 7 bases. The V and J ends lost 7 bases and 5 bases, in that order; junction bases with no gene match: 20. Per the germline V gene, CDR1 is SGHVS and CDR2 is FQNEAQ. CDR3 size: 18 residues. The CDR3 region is CASTKPRETGGLNNEQFF. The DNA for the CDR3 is TGTGCCAGCACCAAACCCCGCGAAACGGGAGGATTGAACAATGAGCAGTTCTTC.

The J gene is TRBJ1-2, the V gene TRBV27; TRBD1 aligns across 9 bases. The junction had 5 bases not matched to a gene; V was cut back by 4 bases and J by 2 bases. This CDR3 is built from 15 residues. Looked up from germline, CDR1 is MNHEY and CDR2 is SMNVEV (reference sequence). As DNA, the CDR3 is TGTGCCAGCAGTTCTTCTGGGACAGGGAACTATGGCTACACCTTC. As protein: CASSSSGTGNYGYTF.

The CDR3 DNA sequence: TGTGCCAGCAGCCAAGTACCCGACATCCATGGCTACACCTTC. Protein product: CASSQVPDIHGYTF. This sequence joins TRBV14 and TRBJ1-2, with unresolved D. Germline V gene sequence: CDR1 SGHDN, CDR2 FVKESK. Trimming stripped 1 base from V and 6 bases from J, with 12 bases between. The length of the CDR3 is 14 residues. The entire variable domain, with the rest obtained from reference TRBV14 and TRBJ1-2, is as follows: EAGVTQFPSHSVIEKGQTVTLRCDPISGHDNLYWYRRVMGKEIKFLLHFVKESKQDESGMPNNRFLAERTGGTYSTLKVQPAELEDSGVYFCASSQVPDIHGYTFGSGTRLTVV.

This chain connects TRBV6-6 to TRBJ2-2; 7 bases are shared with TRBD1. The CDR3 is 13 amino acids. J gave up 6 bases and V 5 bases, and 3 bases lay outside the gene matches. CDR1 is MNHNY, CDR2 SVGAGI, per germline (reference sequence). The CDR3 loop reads CASSPGQAGELFF. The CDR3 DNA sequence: TGTGCCAGCAGTCCAGGACAGGCCGGGGAGCTGTTTTTT.